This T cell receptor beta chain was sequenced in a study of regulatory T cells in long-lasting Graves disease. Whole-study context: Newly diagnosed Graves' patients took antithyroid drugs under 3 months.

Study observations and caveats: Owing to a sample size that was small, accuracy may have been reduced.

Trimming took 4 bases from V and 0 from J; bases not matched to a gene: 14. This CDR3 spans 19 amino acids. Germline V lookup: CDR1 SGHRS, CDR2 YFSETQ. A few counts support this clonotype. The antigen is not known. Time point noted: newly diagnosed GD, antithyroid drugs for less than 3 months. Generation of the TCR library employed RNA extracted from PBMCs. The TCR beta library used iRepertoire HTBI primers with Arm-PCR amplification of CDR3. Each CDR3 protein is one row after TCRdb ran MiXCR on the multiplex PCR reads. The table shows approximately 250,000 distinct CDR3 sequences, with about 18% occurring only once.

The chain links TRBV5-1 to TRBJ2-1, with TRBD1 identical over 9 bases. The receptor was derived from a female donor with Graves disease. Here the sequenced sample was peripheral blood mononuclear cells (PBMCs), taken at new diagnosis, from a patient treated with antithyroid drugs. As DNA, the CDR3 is TGCGCCAGCAGCCCTGGGACAGGGAGGTTAGCGGGCTCCTACAATGAGCAGTTCTTC. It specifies CASSPGTGRLAGSYNEQFF.